Following are 10 T cell receptor beta chains from one sample sequenced in a study of response to subunit inactivated influenza vaccine. TCRdb re-analysed the RT-PCR reads in MiXCR, keeping a single row per CDR3 protein. The sample holds some 850,000 distinct CDR3 sequences, approximately 17% seen once. Sequenced material: PBMCs from blood, taken 5 days after vaccination. The source is a man aged 50 to 60 who received an inactivated influenza vaccine.

The rearrangement uses TRBV11-2 and TRBJ2-7, with D hard to call. This CDR3 comprises 15 residues. Germline CDR1 SGHAT, CDR2 FQNNGV. The V end lost 1 base, the J end lost 0 bases, and 10 bases lay between the germline ends. The CDR3 nucleotides read TGTGCCAGCAGCTTAGGTACCAGCAACTCCTACGAGCAGTACTTC. It codes for CASSLGTSNSYEQYF.

This rearrangement joins TRBV11-1 to TRBJ1-4, with D possibly being TRBD1 (6 bases). The CDR3 has 14 amino acids. Trimming removed 4 bases at V and 8 bases at J, with 14 bases between. Germline V gives CDR1 SGHAT, CDR2 FQDESV (reference sequence). The CDR3 protein is CASSSRGPGEKLFF. DNA of the CDR3: TGTGCCAGCAGCTCCAGGGGTCCGGGAGAAAAACTGTTTTTT.

The V call is TRBV5-5, the J call TRBJ1-6, with 7 bases matching TRBD1. V lost 4 bases and J lost 9; bases outside the gene matches: 10. CDR1 is SGHKS and CDR2 is YYEKEE in the germline V gene (reference sequence). CDR3 length: 15 amino acids. The CDR3 sequence: CASSLNRGKGSPLHF. The CDR3 DNA follows: TGTGCCAGCAGCCTAAACAGGGGAAAGGGTTCACCCCTCCACTTT.

This clonotype turned up a few times. V usage is TRBV4-1 and J usage is TRBJ1-1, with D possibly TRBD1 on 5 matching bases. V dropped 1 base and J dropped 1 base, with 16 bases sitting between them. The CDR3 sequence is 17 residues long. CDR1 MGHRA and CDR2 YSYEKL come from the germline V gene. The CDR3 nucleotides are TGCGCCAGCAGCCAAGTCCAAGCGGGGAGGGGGAACACTGAAGCTTTCTTT. Translation gives CASSQVQAGRGNTEAFF.

The rearrangement links TRBV5-1 to TRBJ2-7, with TRBD1 as a possible D gene (5 bases). V lost 0 bases, J lost 0 bases, and 13 bases lay in between. The germline V gene encodes CDR1 SGHRS and CDR2 YFSETQ. This CDR3 has 16 residues. The CDR3 DNA follows: TGCGCCAGCAGCTTGGCGTTTACAGGTATCTCCTACGAGCAGTACTTC. Protein: CASSLAFTGISYEQYF.

This clonotype was detected a few times. The genes are TRBV28 and TRBJ2-3; D possibly corresponds to TRBD2 (6 bases). Germline loops: CDR1 MDHEN, CDR2 SYDVKM. The CDR3 runs to 15 residues. Between the trimmed V and J ends, which lost 5 bases and 2 bases, there was a span of 14 bases. The CDR3 bases are TGTGCCAGCAGTAACCGGGACTCGCACACAGATACGCAGTATTTT. This encodes CASSNRDSHTDTQYF.

This clonotype was seen more than once but under ten times. The chain couples TRBV2 to TRBJ2-1; 9 bases line up with TRBD1. Germline values: CDR1 SNHLY, CDR2 FYNNEI. CDR3 length: 16 amino acids. V was clipped by 6 bases and J by 8 bases; unmatched bases: 14. CDR3 protein: CASRQDRGRSVDEQFF. The CDR3 bases are TGTGCCAGCAGACAAGACAGGGGGAGGTCGGTCGATGAGCAGTTCTTC.

In its sample, this clonotype was seen many times. The chain has TRBV4-3 and TRBJ2-1; TRBD2 might be the D (6 bases). Germline V gene lookup returns CDR1 LGHNA and CDR2 YSLEER. The CDR3 runs 12 residues. The V and J ends lost 0 bases and 10 bases respectively, with 7 bases between them. CDR3 region: CASSQDRGEQFF. CDR3 nucleotides: TGCGCCAGCAGCCAAGATCGGGGGGAGCAGTTCTTC.

V is TRBV7-9 and J is TRBJ1-6, with a possible D match to TRBD1 (6 bases). Germline V gene sequence: CDR1 SEHNR, CDR2 FQNEAQ (reference sequence). V was shortened by 6 bases and J by 4 bases, with 13 bases between the two germline ends. The CDR3 totals 15 residues. The CDR3 DNA reads as TGTGCCAGCAGTAAAAGGGGGGGGTATAATTCACCCCTCCACTTT. Residues: CASSKRGGYNSPLHF.

The CDR3: CASSPHPSDTQYF. The CDR3 DNA reads TGTGCCAGCAGCCCCCATCCCTCAGATACGCAGTATTTT. This chain uses TRBV7-8 with TRBJ2-3; D not resolved. The ends were cut back, 5 bases at V and 4 bases at J, with 10 bases in the middle. The CDR3 sequence is 13 residues long. Per the germline V gene, CDR1 is SGHVS and CDR2 is FQNEAQ.